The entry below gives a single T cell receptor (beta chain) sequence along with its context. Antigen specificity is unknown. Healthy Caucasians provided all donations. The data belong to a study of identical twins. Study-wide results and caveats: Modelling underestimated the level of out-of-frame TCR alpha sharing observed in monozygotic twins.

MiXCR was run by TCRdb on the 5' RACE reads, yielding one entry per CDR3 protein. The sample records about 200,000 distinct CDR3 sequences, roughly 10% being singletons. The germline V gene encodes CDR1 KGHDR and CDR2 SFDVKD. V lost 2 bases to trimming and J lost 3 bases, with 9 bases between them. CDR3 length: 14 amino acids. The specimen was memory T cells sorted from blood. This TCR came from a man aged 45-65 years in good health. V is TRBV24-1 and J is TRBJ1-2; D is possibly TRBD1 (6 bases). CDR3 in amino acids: CATSDSRTDYGYTF. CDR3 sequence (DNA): TGTGCCACCAGTGATTCCCGGACAGACTATGGCTACACCTTC.